This T cell receptor beta chain was retrieved from a study of cytomegalovirus exposure and HLA in healthy donors. Study observations and caveats: An analysis was carried out at a later point. It showed that HLA-associated TCR beta chains were more clonally expanded than equally common non-associated chains. Diagnosis of cytomegalovirus status made by the classifier reportedly showed high specificity and sensitivity. The study had only CMV serostatus as immune exposure information.

Use of 60 Vbeta and 13 Jbeta primers characterized the PCR. Sequencing used immunoSEQ multiplex PCR; TCRdb keeps in-frame clones, though not all of them. This table has around 100,000 clones, 78% appearing once. CDR3 length: 18 residues. The ends lost 0 bases at V and 6 bases at J; junction bases unmatched: 9. Germline lookup yields CDR1 SGDLS and CDR2 YYNGEE. With respect to this clone: What it binds is unknown.

This chain links TRBV9 with TRBJ2-1; TRBD2 agrees at 13 bases. The sequenced material came from PBMCs. The source of this sequence is a woman aged 40 to 50 in good health and CMV-seropositive. CDR3 region: CASSVARTSGSFSNEQFF. The CDR3 bases are TGTGCCAGCAGCGTAGCCCGGACTAGCGGGAGTTTTAGCAATGAGCAGTTCTTC.